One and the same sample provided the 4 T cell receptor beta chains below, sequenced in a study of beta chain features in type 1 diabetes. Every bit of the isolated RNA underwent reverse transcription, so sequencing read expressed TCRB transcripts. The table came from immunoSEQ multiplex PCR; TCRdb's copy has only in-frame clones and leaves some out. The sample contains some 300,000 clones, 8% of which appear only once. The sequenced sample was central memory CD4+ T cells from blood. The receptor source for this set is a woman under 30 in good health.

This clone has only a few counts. The CDR3 loop is CAWRRDSTDTQYF. CDR3 sequence (DNA): TGTGCCTGGAGACGGGACTCTACAGATACGCAGTATTTT. This chain joins TRBV30 and TRBJ2-3, with D tentatively TRBD2 (6 bases). Deletions cut 3 bases from V and 3 bases from J, with 10 bases between. Germline-derived CDR1 and CDR2 are GTSNPN and SVGIG (reference sequence). The CDR3 contains 13 residues.

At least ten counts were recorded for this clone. The chain's CDR3 is CATSRDVTDSYEQYF. The CDR3 DNA sequence: TGTGCCACCAGCAGAGATGTTACAGACTCCTACGAGCAGTACTTC. The chain is built from TRBV15 and TRBJ2-7; no clear D gene. V was pared by 0 bases and J by 0 bases, with 9 bases between. The CDR3 extends over 15 amino acids. The germline gives CDR1 LNHNV, CDR2 YYDKDF (reference sequence).

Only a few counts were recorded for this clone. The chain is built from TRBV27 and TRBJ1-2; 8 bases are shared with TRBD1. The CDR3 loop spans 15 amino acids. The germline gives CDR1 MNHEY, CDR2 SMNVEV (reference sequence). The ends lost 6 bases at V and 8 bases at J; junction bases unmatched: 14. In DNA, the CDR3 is TGTGCCAGCAGACCTGGACAGGGAGGGAGAAGGGGCTACACCTTC. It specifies CASRPGQGGRRGYTF.

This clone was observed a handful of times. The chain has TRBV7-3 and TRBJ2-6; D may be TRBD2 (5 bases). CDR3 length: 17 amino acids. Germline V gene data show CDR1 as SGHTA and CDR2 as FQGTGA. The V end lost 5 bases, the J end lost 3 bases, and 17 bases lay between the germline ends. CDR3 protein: CASSLQPRAGGANVLTF. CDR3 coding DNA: TGTGCCAGCAGCCTCCAGCCGAGGGCGGGTGGGGCCAACGTCCTGACTTTC.